This T cell receptor (beta chain) emerged from a study of T cell responses to AZD1222 COVID-19 vaccine. Turning to the study itself: Doses given second, at about 4 or about 12 weeks, were pooled.

On this clone itself: What it binds is unknown.

Trimming stripped 5 bases from V and 3 bases from J, with 19 bases between. The CDR3 loop spans 16 amino acids. CDR1 and CDR2 from the germline V gene are MNHEY and SMNVEV (reference sequence). Study conclusions and caveats: Among vaccine-associated CD4 TCRs, coverage spanned spike, with dominance at 160-218 and 743-854. In the spike-specific TCR repertoire, nearly half reportedly target unmutated variant regions. Repertoire sampling happened only post peak T cell response.

Clones were sequenced by immunoSEQ multiplex PCR, and TCRdb holds only the in-frame ones, with some missing. The table includes some 90,000 clones, about 90% detected once. The chain recombines TRBV27 with TRBJ2-5, with D possibly being TRBD2 (6 bases). Sequenced here: peripheral blood, sampled on day 0 of AZD1222 vaccination. This TCR derives from an adult in good health. The CDR3 sequence is CASSHAATTSKETQYF. In DNA form, the CDR3 reads TGTGCCAGCAGTCACGCCGCCACTACTAGCAAAGAGACCCAGTACTTC.